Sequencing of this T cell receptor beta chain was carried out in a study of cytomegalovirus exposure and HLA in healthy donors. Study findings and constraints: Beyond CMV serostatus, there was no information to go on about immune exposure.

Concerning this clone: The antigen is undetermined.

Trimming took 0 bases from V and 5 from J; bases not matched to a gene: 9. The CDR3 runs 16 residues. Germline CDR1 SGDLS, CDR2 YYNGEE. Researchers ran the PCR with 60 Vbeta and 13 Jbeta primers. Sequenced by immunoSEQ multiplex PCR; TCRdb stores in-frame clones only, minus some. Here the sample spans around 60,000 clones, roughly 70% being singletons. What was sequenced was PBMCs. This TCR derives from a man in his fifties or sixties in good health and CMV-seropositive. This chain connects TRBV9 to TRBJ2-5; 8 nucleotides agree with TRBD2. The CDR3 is CASSVDSSGARETQYF. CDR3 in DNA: TGTGCCAGCAGCGTAGACAGTAGCGGGGCGAGGGAGACCCAGTACTTC.